This T cell receptor beta chain originates from a study of shared clonotypes between healthy human individuals. Study in general: Researchers assigned three CD4 naive, three CD4 memory, two CD8 naive and one CD8 memory plate to each donor.

V was clipped by 5 bases and J by 13 bases; unmatched bases: 12. Germline lookup yields CDR1 MNHEY and CDR2 SVGAGI. This CDR3 is built from 14 residues. The assay was immunoSEQ multiplex PCR, and TCRdb's table has in-frame clones only and misses some. The table has 2 million to 2.5 million clones, around 92% seen once. Concerning this clone: The antigen is not known.

Study-level findings and limits: Investigators collected only blood, and repertoires in tissues likely differ. How much donors shared clonotypes was expected to be affected by sequencing depth.

All donors qualified as healthy HIV-negative adults and had experienced no recent acute infections or vaccinations. Sequencing was done on a sample of naive CD4+ T cells from PBMCs. Subset of the sample: CD45RA+ positively selected. This chain uses TRBV6-5 with TRBJ2-1; TRBD2 matches at 9 bases. This clonotype was obtained from a man aged 18 to 35 in good health. Some clones in this sample may be carry-over from other donors' samples. The CDR3 DNA reads TGTGCCAGCAGTCCCCGCGGGAGGGAGGAGGCCCAGTTCTTC. Translated: CASSPRGREEAQFF.